Below, 15 T cell receptor beta chains from the same sample are listed, as sequenced in a study of blood T cell repertoires in COVID-19. The table came from immunoSEQ multiplex PCR; TCRdb's copy has only in-frame clones and leaves some out. The repertoire has 50,000 to 85,000 clones, about 90% of them found once; the top ten carry approximately 7.5%. Source material: peripheral blood. Receptor source: a human donor in a cohort sampled during active COVID-19.

Regarding this clone: Sequence at one end of the junction differs from germline and may be a read error. The CDR3 reads CSGELGPEKGNEQFF. CDR3 sequence (DNA): TGCAGCGGTGAATTGGGGCCGGAAAAGGGCAATGAGCAGTTCTTC. The chain couples TRBV29-1 to TRBJ2-1; a possible D gene is TRBD1 (5 bases). This CDR3 contains 15 residues. The V gene's germline CDR1 is SQVTM and CDR2 ANQGSEA.

V usage is TRBV30 and J usage is TRBJ1-5; no clear D gene. The CDR3 spans 13 residues. Trimming removed 2 bases from V and 0 bases from J, with 5 bases in between. Per germline, CDR1 GTSNPN and CDR2 SVGIG (reference sequence). This CDR3 is CAWSRGSNQPQHF. The CDR3 region has the DNA TGTGCCTGGAGTCGGGGTAGCAATCAGCCCCAGCATTTT.

The rearrangement uses TRBV5-6 and TRBJ1-4; D ambiguous. The CDR3 spans 11 residues. V was cut by 2 bases and J by 8 bases, with 4 bases left in between. From germline, CDR1 is SGHDT and CDR2 YYEEEE. This chain's CDR3 is CASSFTEKLFF. In DNA, the CDR3 is TGTGCCAGCAGCTTCACAGAAAAACTGTTTTTT. Looking up the rest from reference TRBV5-6 and TRBJ1-4 gives the full variable domain: DAGVTQSPTHLIKTRGQQVTLRCSPKSGHDTVSWYQQALGQGPQFIFQYYEEEERQRGNFPDRFSGHQFPNYSSELNVNALLLGDSALYLCASSFTEKLFFGSGTQLSVL.

This clone appeared a few times. The chain has TRBV3-1 (or the pseudogene TRBV3-2) and TRBJ1-5; 7 nucleotides agree with TRBD1. The CDR3 has 15 residues. Germline V gene sequence: CDR1 LGHDT, CDR2 YNNKEL (reference sequence). V shed 3 bases, J shed 0 bases, and the junction held 2 bases outside the gene matches. The CDR3 loop is CASSQGQISNQPQHF. CDR3 nucleotides: TGTGCCAGCAGCCAGGGACAGATTAGCAATCAGCCCCAGCATTTT.

The chain joins TRBV7-2 to TRBJ2-1, with 11 positions matching TRBD2. Germline-derived CDR1 and CDR2 are SGHTA and FQGNSA. After removal of 3 bases from V and 2 bases from J, the junction contained 6 bases not matched to a gene. CDR3 length: 17 residues. CDR3: CASSLPGLAVPYNEQFF. DNA for the CDR3: TGTGCCAGCAGCTTGCCGGGACTAGCGGTTCCCTACAATGAGCAGTTCTTC.

The genes are TRBV28 and TRBJ1-4; a weak D match, TRBD1 (6 bases). The CDR3 is made up of 15 amino acids. Per germline, CDR1 MDHEN and CDR2 SYDVKM. V was clipped by 3 bases and J by 8 bases, with 16 bases between them. The CDR3 here is CASSLAGGAKEKLFF. The CDR3 nucleotides are TGTGCCAGCAGTTTGGCGGGGGGGGCCAAAGAAAAACTGTTTTTT. Full variable domain (missing parts from reference TRBV28 and TRBJ1-4): DVKVTQSSRYLVKRTGEKVFLECVQDMDHENMFWYRQDPGLGLRLIYFSYDVKMKEKGDIPEGYSVSREKKERFSLILESASTNQTSMYLCASSLAGGAKEKLFFGSGTQLSVL.

This sequence joins TRBV7-2 and TRBJ2-5, with TRBD2 matching 7 bases. J lost 5 bases, V lost 4 bases, and 4 bases had no gene match. Germline V gene lookup returns CDR1 SGHTA and CDR2 FQGNSA. The CDR3 totals 13 residues. CDR3 nucleotides: TGTGCCAGCAGCTCAAGCGGGGATGAGACCCAGTACTTC. It is translated as CASSSSGDETQYF.

The chain carries TRBV9 and TRBJ2-5; the D is unclear. Germline CDR1 reads SGDLS; CDR2 reads YYNGEE. V shed 8 bases and J shed 5 bases, with 10 bases lying between them. The CDR3 runs 11 residues. This CDR3 is CARARSETQYF. CDR3 in DNA: TGTGCCAGAGCCAGGTCGGAGACCCAGTACTTC.

This clone was seen just once. The chain joins TRBV2 to TRBJ2-7; D gene uncertain. The CDR3 length is 13 residues. Germline V gives CDR1 SNHLY, CDR2 FYNNEI. V gave up 6 bases and J gave up 4 bases, with 13 bases separating them. CDR3 loop: CASRTLTDYEQYF. CDR3 DNA sequence: TGTGCCAGCAGAACGCTTACAGATTACGAGCAGTACTTC.

The chain joins TRBV15 to TRBJ1-4; 9 bases line up with TRBD1. Germline CDR1 reads LNHNV; CDR2 reads YYDKDF (reference sequence). V was clipped by 2 bases and J by 8 bases; unmatched bases: 9. The CDR3 covers 16 residues. The CDR3 bases are TGTGCCACCAGCAGACCCCCCGGGACAGGGTTAGAAAAACTGTTTTTT. Its translation: CATSRPPGTGLEKLFF.

This rearrangement joins TRBV6-5 to TRBJ2-1, with TRBD2 matching 10 bases. The germline V gene has CDR1 MNHEY and CDR2 SVGAGI. V lost 7 bases and J lost 1; bases outside the gene matches: 4. This CDR3 region has 15 residues. The CDR3 sequence is CASKSGRDSYNEQFF. The CDR3 DNA is TGTGCCAGCAAGAGCGGGAGGGATTCCTACAATGAGCAGTTCTTC.

This chain uses TRBV19 with TRBJ2-2; 8 nucleotides align to TRBD1. CDR3 size: 15 residues. The V gene's germline CDR1 is LNHDA and CDR2 SQIVND (reference sequence). The trim removed 6 bases at V and 4 bases at J, leaving 7 bases unmatched. This chain's CDR3 is CASSTDRVGTGELFF. CDR3 nucleotide sequence: TGTGCCAGTAGCACGGACAGGGTGGGCACCGGGGAGCTGTTTTTT. The variable domain in full, with the rest retrieved from reference TRBV19 and TRBJ2-2, is DGGITQSPKYLFRKEGQNVTLSCEQNLNHDAMYWYRQDPGQGLRLIYYSQIVNDFQKGDIAEGYSVSREKKESFPLTVTSAQKNPTAFYLCASSTDRVGTGELFFGEGSRLTVL.

J is TRBJ2-7 and V is TRBV4-3; 13 nucleotides match TRBD2. The junction had 5 bases not matched to a gene; V was cut back by 0 bases and J by 0 bases. The CDR3 consists of 18 residues. Germline lookup yields CDR1 LGHNA and CDR2 YSLEER. For the CDR3, the DNA is TGCGCCAGCAGCCAAGACCGCGGACTAGCGGGAGACTCCTACGAGCAGTACTTC. Residues: CASSQDRGLAGDSYEQYF.

The chain combines TRBV7-9 with TRBJ2-7; 7 nucleotides agree with TRBD1. The V gene end was trimmed by 5 bases and the J gene end by 0 bases; junction bases not matched to a gene: 4. This CDR3 has 14 amino acids. Germline V gene data show CDR1 as SEHNR and CDR2 as FQNEAQ (reference sequence). The CDR3 region is CASSPGTDSYEQYF. The CDR3 coding sequence is TGTGCCAGCAGCCCCGGGACAGACTCCTACGAGCAGTACTTC.

In its sample, this clone was seen once. The chain is built from TRBV6-2 or TRBV6-3 and TRBJ2-7, with 7 nucleotides matching TRBD2. The CDR3 spans 14 residues. The germline V gene has CDR1 MNHEY and CDR2 SVGEGT. Losses at the gene ends were 5 bases for V and 3 bases for J; bases not matched to a gene: 7. The CDR3 coding sequence is TGTGCCAGCAGTGAGCCGGGAGGTAACTACGAGCAGTACTTC. Encoded protein: CASSEPGGNYEQYF.